The rows below give T cell receptor beta chains drawn from one sample of a study of PD-L1 blockade in urothelial cancer. TCRdb keeps only in-frame clones here, not all; method: immunoSEQ multiplex PCR. The sample includes about 130,000 clones, 86% of them seen just once. Sample: PBMCs, taken around atezolizumab (anti-PD-L1) treatment. The source is a man aged 50 or older with urothelial cancer. Both conserved end residues are part of each CDR3. Each record gives: V gene, J gene, CDR3 protein.

TRBV27	TRBJ2-1	CASTRRESPYNEQFF
TRBV6-6	TRBJ2-1	CASSFGTSLNEQFF
TRBV5-1	TRBJ2-7	CASSLSGQSYEQYF
TRBV27	TRBJ1-1	CASSLFGPSGKNTEAFF
TRBV18	TRBJ2-7	CASSAGDTYEQYF
TRBV7-2	TRBJ1-1	CASSYGQGWTEAFF
TRBV27	TRBJ1-2	CASSPGNRATYGYTF
TRBV27	TRBJ2-7	CASSWDSSSYEQYF
TRBV7-2	TRBJ1-2	CASSLVRLLGYTF
TRBV27	TRBJ2-3	CASSLKAGVDTQYF
TRBV15	TRBJ2-1	CATSRTPDREEQFF